Each of the 31 T cell receptor beta chains below was sequenced from the same sample in a study of blood T cell repertoires in COVID-19. Sequenced by immunoSEQ multiplex PCR; TCRdb stores in-frame clones only, minus some. The top ten clones hold around 2.6% of a sample with a few hundred thousand clones, 80% to 95% of them seen once. Sequencing was done on a sample of peripheral blood. These receptors were obtained from a young adult with COVID-19, enrolled during active disease.

The chain has TRBV27 and TRBJ1-4, with D possibly matching TRBD1 (5 bases). Trimming stripped 5 bases from V and 4 bases from J, with 8 bases between. This CDR3 is 13 amino acids long. Germline CDR1 reads MNHEY; CDR2 reads SMNVEV (reference sequence). The CDR3 loop reads CASSRQGNEKLFF. Written as DNA, the CDR3 is TGTGCCAGCAGTCGTCAGGGTAATGAAAAACTGTTTTTT.

The CDR3 DNA follows: TGTGCCAGCAGCGTGGGACTCTCCTACGAGCAGTACTTC. It yields the protein CASSVGLSYEQYF. The chain links TRBV9 to TRBJ2-7; perhaps TRBD2 as D (6 bases). The CDR3 is 13 amino acids. Germline lookup yields CDR1 SGDLS and CDR2 YYNGEE. Deletions cut 2 bases from V and 0 bases from J, with 6 bases between.

The rearrangement joins TRBV4-3 to TRBJ2-1; TRBD2 matches 14 bases. Per germline, CDR1 LGHNA and CDR2 YSLEER. The V segment lost 0 bases and the J segment 7 bases; nucleotides outside the gene matches: 11. There are 19 residues in the CDR3. Written as DNA, the CDR3 is TGCGCCAGCAGCCAAGATCCAGCCGGGACTAGCGGGAGAGGAAATGAGCAGTTCTTC. Translating gives CASSQDPAGTSGRGNEQFF.

This clone turned up a few times. The chain has TRBV6-5 and TRBJ1-1; D is undetermined. V was clipped by 11 bases and J by 4 bases, with 11 bases between them. Germline assignment: CDR1 MNHEY and CDR2 SVGAGI. The CDR3 loop spans 11 amino acids. The CDR3, as DNA: TGTGCCGGTGGCTGGTTCACTGAAGCTTTCTTT. Translated, it gives CAGGWFTEAFF.

The chain couples TRBV9 to TRBJ2-7; TRBD2 matches 9 bases. The CDR3 totals 16 residues. V lost 3 bases to trimming and J lost 2 bases; unmatched junction nucleotides: 9. The germline gives CDR1 SGDLS, CDR2 YYNGEE. CDR3 sequence (DNA): TGTGCCAGCAGCGCCACGGGAGCGGGAGGTCCCTACGAGCAGTACTTC. Translated: CASSATGAGGPYEQYF.

V is TRBV24-1 and J is TRBJ2-1; D may be TRBD2 (6 bases). Between the trimmed V and J ends, which lost 3 bases and 7 bases, there was a span of 15 bases. The CDR3 length is 15 residues. Per germline, CDR1 KGHDR and CDR2 SFDVKD. The CDR3 DNA reads as TGTGCCACCAGTGATGCCGGCGGGACCAAGAATGAGCAGTTCTTC. This encodes CATSDAGGTKNEQFF.

V and J are TRBV6-6 and TRBJ2-7; TRBD1 agrees at 9 bases. Germline loops: CDR1 MNHNY, CDR2 SVGAGI (reference sequence). The CDR3 spans 14 residues. V shed 7 bases and J 6 bases; nucleotides not matched to a gene: 10. For the CDR3, the DNA is TGTGCCAGCACCCATAGGGACAGGGTATCCGAGCAGTACTTC. Protein product: CASTHRDRVSEQYF.

This sequence joins TRBV19 and TRBJ1-6, with TRBD1 matching over 7 bases. V lost 9 bases and J lost 3; bases outside the gene matches: 8. From germline, CDR1 is LNHDA and CDR2 SQIVND (reference sequence). This CDR3 contains 15 residues. The CDR3 region is CASQDWDSYNSPLHF. As DNA, the CDR3 is TGTGCCAGCCAGGACTGGGACAGCTATAATTCACCCCTCCACTTT.

The genes are TRBV2 and TRBJ2-3; D unclear. Trimming removed 6 bases at V and 5 bases at J, with 6 bases between. Per the germline V gene, CDR1 is SNHLY and CDR2 is FYNNEI. This CDR3 comprises 11 residues. The DNA of the CDR3 is TGTGCCAGCAGAATCCTAGATACGCAGTATTTT. Translated, it gives CASRILDTQYF.

The chain recombines TRBV12-3 or TRBV12-4 with TRBJ2-2, with unresolved D. The ends were cut back, 5 bases at V and 1 base at J, with 5 bases in the middle. This CDR3 spans 13 amino acids. Written as DNA, the CDR3 is TGTGCCAGCAGTCCCCTGAACACCGGGGAGCTGTTTTTT. As protein: CASSPLNTGELFF.

The rearrangement uses TRBV21-1 and TRBJ1-2; the D segment call TRBD1 is taken from the table without a DNA check. TRBV21-1 has pseudogene status. The CDR3 sequence is 18 residues long. For the CDR3, the DNA is TGTGCCAGCAGCACCCATTGGACAGGGGGCCTCGCTAACTATGGCTACACCTTC. This sequence encodes CASSTHWTGGLANYGYTF.

The gene calls are TRBV7-7 and TRBJ2-5; tentative D call: TRBD1 (6 bases). Germline V lookup: CDR1 SSHAT, CDR2 FNYEAQ (reference sequence). V dropped 5 bases and J dropped 4 bases, with 23 bases sitting between them. This CDR3 has 17 residues. The CDR3 reads CASSPNPLQGETETQYF. DNA of the CDR3: TGTGCCAGCAGCCCCAACCCTTTACAGGGTGAAACAGAGACCCAGTACTTC.

The V gene is TRBV6-5, the J gene TRBJ2-7, with 8 bases that match TRBD1. Germline CDR1 reads MNHEY; CDR2 reads SVGAGI. The V and J ends lost 0 bases and 2 bases, in that order; junction bases with no gene match: 0. This CDR3 region has 14 residues. This CDR3 is CASSYSDRAYEQYF. DNA for the CDR3: TGTGCCAGCAGTTACTCGGACAGGGCCTACGAGCAGTACTTC.

The rearrangement joins TRBV4-1 to TRBJ2-3; 8 bases fit TRBD2. Germline-derived CDR1 and CDR2 are MGHRA and YSYEKL. The CDR3 has 14 amino acids. The V and J ends lost 5 bases and 1 base, in that order; junction bases with no gene match: 2. The CDR3 sequence is CASSSTSGTDTQYF. The DNA of the CDR3 is TGCGCCAGCAGCTCGACTAGCGGCACAGATACGCAGTATTTT.

This chain connects TRBV28 to TRBJ1-3; TRBD1 might be the D (5 bases). This CDR3 contains 15 residues. V shed 8 bases and J shed 0 bases, with 14 bases lying between them. Germline V CDR1 and CDR2: MDHEN, SYDVKM. The CDR3 reads CASGGGFASGNTIYF. Here the CDR3 DNA reads TGTGCCAGCGGGGGAGGGTTCGCCTCTGGAAACACCATATATTTT. Together with reference TRBV28 and TRBJ1-3, the CDR3 gives the full variable domain: DVKVTQSSRYLVKRTGEKVFLECVQDMDHENMFWYRQDPGLGLRLIYFSYDVKMKEKGDIPEGYSVSREKKERFSLILESASTNQTSMYLCASGGGFASGNTIYFGEGSWLTVV.

This clone was recorded once. The V call is TRBV4-1, the J call TRBJ2-3; D is possibly TRBD2 (5 bases). This CDR3 is built from 15 residues. Trimming left V 4 bases short and J 1 base short, with 12 bases between. The V gene's germline CDR1 is MGHRA and CDR2 YSYEKL. CDR3 in DNA: TGCGCCAGCAGCCTCCAACTAGACGGCACAGATACGCAGTATTTT. Translation gives CASSLQLDGTDTQYF.

V usage is TRBV11-2 and J usage is TRBJ1-4; D might be TRBD1 (6 bases). Germline-derived CDR1 and CDR2 are SGHAT and FQNNGV. The CDR3 is 15 amino acids. V was cut by 5 bases and J by 0 bases, with 10 bases left in between. CDR3 amino acids: CASSPGQATNEKLFF. CDR3 DNA sequence: TGTGCCAGCAGCCCGGGACAAGCAACTAATGAAAAACTGTTTTTT.

The chain carries TRBV27 and TRBJ1-1; D is unclear. Trimming pared 6 bases from V and 0 bases from J, leaving 11 bases between. The CDR3 totals 14 residues. Germline loops: CDR1 MNHEY, CDR2 SMNVEV (reference sequence). CDR3 nucleotide sequence: TGTGCCAGCAGCGAGACGGGAATGAACACTGAAGCTTTCTTT. This codes for CASSETGMNTEAFF.

CDR3 residues: CASSRPSGDTQYF. The CDR3 bases are TGTGCCAGCAGCCGGCCCTCGGGGGATACGCAGTATTTT. This rearrangement joins TRBV7-9 to TRBJ2-3; D possibly corresponds to TRBD2 (5 bases). V lost 5 bases to trimming and J lost 6 bases, with 12 bases between them. Germline CDR1 SEHNR, CDR2 FQNEAQ (reference sequence). The CDR3 runs to 13 residues. The full variable domain, completed using reference TRBV7-9 and TRBJ2-3, is DTGVSQNPRHKITKRGQNVTFRCDPISEHNRLYWYRQTLGQGPEFLTYFQNEAQLEKSRLLSDRFSAERPKGSFSTLEIQRTEQGDSAMYLCASSRPSGDTQYFGPGTRLTVL.

The genes are TRBV5-1 and TRBJ1-1, with 7 bases identical to TRBD1. CDR3 length equals 16 residues. J lost 4 bases, V lost 0 bases, and 9 bases had no gene match. CDR1 and CDR2 from the germline V gene are SGHRS and YFSETQ. The CDR3: CASSLAASDRRTEAFF. The CDR3 DNA sequence: TGCGCCAGCAGCTTGGCCGCTTCGGACAGGCGCACTGAAGCTTTCTTT.

V usage is TRBV5-1 and J usage is TRBJ2-7, with D maybe TRBD2 (6 bases). V was shortened by 0 bases and J by 7 bases, with 14 bases between the two germline ends. The V gene's germline CDR1 is SGHRS and CDR2 YFSETQ. The CDR3 covers 14 residues. CDR3 loop: CASSLVAGGLEQYF. CDR3 bases: TGCGCCAGCAGCTTGGTGGCAGGAGGGCTTGAGCAGTACTTC.

The chain links TRBV11-2 to TRBJ2-3, with TRBD1 matching over 7 bases. Trimming cost V 7 bases and J 6 bases; bases outside gene matches: 13. The germline CDR1 and CDR2 sequences are SGHAT and FQNNGV. The CDR3 spans 15 residues. The CDR3 DNA reads as TGTGCCAGCAACCTCCGAGGGGGCCCGGGGGATACGCAGTATTTT. Translating it yields CASNLRGGPGDTQYF. Variable domain in full (rest from reference TRBV11-2 and TRBJ2-3): EAGVAQSPRYKIIEKRQSVAFWCNPISGHATLYWYQQILGQGPKLLIQFQNNGVVDDSQLPKDRFSAERLKGVDSTLKIQPAKLEDSAVYLCASNLRGGPGDTQYFGPGTRLTVL.

In this sample, this clone turned up a few times. The V call is TRBV6-5, the J call TRBJ2-7; D is unclear. The CDR3 is 11 residues long. V was shortened by 3 bases and J by 3 bases, with 3 bases between the two germline ends. Per germline, CDR1 MNHEY and CDR2 SVGAGI. The CDR3 is CASSYNYEQYF. The CDR3 DNA reads as TGTGCCAGCAGTTATAACTACGAGCAGTACTTC.

The chain has TRBV19 and TRBJ2-1; 10 nucleotides line up with TRBD2. CDR3 length: 16 residues. The ends lost 5 bases at V and 1 base at J; junction bases unmatched: 5. CDR1 is LNHDA, CDR2 SQIVND, per germline (reference sequence). In DNA, the CDR3 is TGTGCCAGTAGTTTAGGACTAGCGGTATCCTACAATGAGCAGTTCTTC. This sequence encodes CASSLGLAVSYNEQFF.

The chain combines TRBV9 with TRBJ2-3; possible D gene TRBD1, 5 bases. CDR3 length equals 15 residues. V lost 0 bases and J lost 1, with 9 bases in between. Germline CDR1 reads SGDLS; CDR2 reads YYNGEE. CDR3 residues: CASSVGGGGTDTQYF. CDR3 DNA sequence: TGTGCCAGCAGCGTAGGGGGCGGTGGCACAGATACGCAGTATTTT.

The chain has TRBV30 and TRBJ2-1; TRBD2 agrees at 13 bases. There are 18 residues in the CDR3. The junction had 6 bases not matched to a gene; V was cut back by 1 base and J by 0 bases. Germline V lookup: CDR1 GTSNPN, CDR2 SVGIG (reference sequence). CDR3 bases: TGTGCCTGGAGTGGGACTAGCGGGAGCCGTAGCTCCTACAATGAGCAGTTCTTC. Its translation is CAWSGTSGSRSSYNEQFF.

V is TRBV25-1 and J is TRBJ2-1; 9 bases line up with TRBD1. V lost 7 bases and J lost 2; bases outside the gene matches: 3. There are 14 residues in the CDR3. Germline CDR1 MGHDK, CDR2 SYGVNS. CDR3 sequence (DNA): TGTGCCAGCACCGGGACAGGGACCTACAATGAGCAGTTCTTC. This translates into CASTGTGTYNEQFF.

The sample holds a few counts of this clone. The J gene is TRBJ1-5, the V gene TRBV19; TRBD1 might be the D (5 bases). This CDR3 spans 17 amino acids. The germline V gene encodes CDR1 LNHDA and CDR2 SQIVND (reference sequence). The germline V and J ends were trimmed by 2 bases and 2 bases, with 16 bases remaining between them. DNA of the CDR3: TGTGCCAGTAGTATACGGGGGGACCCTACCCGCAATCAGCCCCAGCATTTT. It codes for CASSIRGDPTRNQPQHF.

V is TRBV28 and J is TRBJ1-4; possible D gene TRBD1, 5 bases. Trimming took off 5 bases at V and 8 bases at J, with 18 bases between the two ends. Germline-derived CDR1 and CDR2 are MDHEN and SYDVKM. CDR3 length: 15 amino acids. CDR3 loop: CASSLDRGSREKLFF. The DNA of the CDR3 is TGTGCCAGCAGTCTCGACCGGGGGTCTAGAGAAAAACTGTTTTTT.

V is TRBV7-3 and J is TRBJ2-7; 11 bases map to TRBD2. Germline loops: CDR1 SGHTA, CDR2 FQGTGA. The CDR3 spans 13 residues. Losses at the gene ends were 4 bases for V and 4 bases for J; bases not matched to a gene: 0. The chain's CDR3 is CASSWTSGYEQYF. The CDR3 nucleotides are TGTGCCAGCAGCTGGACTAGCGGGTACGAGCAGTACTTC.

The J gene is TRBJ2-7, the V gene TRBV6-1; D gene unclear. The CDR3 totals 15 residues. Germline lookup yields CDR1 MNHNS and CDR2 SASEGT. V was clipped by 3 bases and J by 6 bases, with 18 bases between them. The CDR3, as DNA: TGTGCCAGCAGTGAGAGGCTAGTCAATTTTGGCGAGCAGTACTTC. This encodes CASSERLVNFGEQYF.